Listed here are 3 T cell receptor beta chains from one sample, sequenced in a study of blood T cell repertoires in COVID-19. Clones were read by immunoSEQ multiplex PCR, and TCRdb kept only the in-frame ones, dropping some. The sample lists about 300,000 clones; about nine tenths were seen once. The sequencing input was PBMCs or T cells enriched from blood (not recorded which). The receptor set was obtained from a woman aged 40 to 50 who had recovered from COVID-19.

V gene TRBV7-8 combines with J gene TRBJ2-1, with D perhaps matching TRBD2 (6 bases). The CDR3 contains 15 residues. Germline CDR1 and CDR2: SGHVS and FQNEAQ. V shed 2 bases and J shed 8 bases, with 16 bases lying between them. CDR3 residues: CASSLWETGVHEQFF. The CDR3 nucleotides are TGTGCCAGCAGCTTATGGGAGACGGGAGTCCATGAGCAGTTCTTC.

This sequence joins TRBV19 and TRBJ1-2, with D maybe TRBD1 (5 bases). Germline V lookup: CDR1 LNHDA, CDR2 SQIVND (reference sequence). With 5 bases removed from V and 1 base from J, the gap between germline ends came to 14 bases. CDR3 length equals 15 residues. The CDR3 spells CASSLRGTDNYGYTF. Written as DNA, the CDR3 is TGTGCCAGTAGTCTAAGGGGCACGGATAACTATGGCTACACCTTC.

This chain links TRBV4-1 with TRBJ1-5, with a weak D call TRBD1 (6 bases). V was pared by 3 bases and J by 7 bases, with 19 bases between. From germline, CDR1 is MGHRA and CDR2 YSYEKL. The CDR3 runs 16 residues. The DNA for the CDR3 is TGCGCCAGCAGCCATAACGGTCCAGGGGAAGGACAGCCCCAGCATTTT. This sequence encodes CASSHNGPGEGQPQHF.